The entry below gives a single TCR beta chain sequence along with its context. Its specific antigen is unknown. Each CD8+ T cell subset was flow-sorted in triplicate, and 250,000 to 350,000 cells per subset were placed directly into RLT lysis buffer. To exclude memory contaminants, naive CD8+ T cells were stringently defined as CD45RO-CCR7+CD27+CD95-. Peripheral blood mononuclear cells were isolated from buffy coats using standard density gradient centrifugation. Naive CXCR3-negative and CXCR3-positive CD8+ T cells were flow-sorted on a FACSAria III. Total RNA was extracted from sorted cells using an RNeasy Mini Kit. The data belong to a study of CXCR3-negative and CXCR3-positive naive CD8 T cells (dated by TCRdb to about 2019). Context from the whole study: In total, about 135 million TRB reads were obtained, corresponding to roughly 1.5 +/- 0.3 million reads per library. Data from some twelve donors, pooled across two independent experiments, went into the diversity and physicochemical repertoire analyses. TRBV-TRBJ cluster analysis included naive subsets from several donors and memory cells from 3 donors.

Data came from a NextSeq 550. The Human TCR Profiling Kit (MiLaboratory) was used to prepare UMI-labeled 5' RACE TRB cDNA libraries. cDNA synthesis used the entire amount of extracted RNA, and PCR amplification then used the entire amount of cDNA produced. Libraries were prepared in parallel with an identical number of PCR cycles. Per the source publication's procedure: With a requirement of at least two reads per UMI, MIGEC and MiXCR extracted about 50,000 +/- 10,000 unique UMI-labeled TRB cDNA molecules per library. On average, each library contained roughly 40,000 +/- 10,000 functional in-frame TRB CDR3 nucleotide clonotypes without stop codons. Diversity metrics, including normalized Shannon-Wiener and Chao1, were computed in VDJtools after downsampling to 5000 UMI-labeled TRB molecules per sample. VDJtools was used to calculate clonotype-size-weighted physicochemical properties of the central five CDR3 residues, namely interaction energy, strength, volume and Kidera factor 4. After reprocessing by TCRdb, each CDR3 protein sequence is one entry, and no DNA is given. Here the V and J calls rest on TCRdb's processing, not on the authors' analysis. This sample's table carries about 85,000 distinct CDR3 sequences. In total, the top ten clones hold roughly 0.8% of the sample.

The full study reports these points: Comparably high repertoire diversity was found in both naive subsets, whereas much lower repertoire diversity was found in memory CD8+ T cells. TRB CDR3s from CXCR3-positive naive cells showed higher hydrophobicity (lower Kidera factor 4), lower energy, and higher strength and volume indices than CXCR3-negative naive cells. Because CXCR3 expression was partially decreased after cryopreservation, freshly isolated PBMCs were used for most assays. Naive CXCR3-negative and CXCR3-positive cells from the same donor showed similar TRBV-TRBJ usage, whereas memory cells showed distinct patterns. Because surface CD5, which is linked to self-reactivity in mice, was comparable between the naive subsets, TCR interaction strength was also inferred from TRB CDR3 physicochemical properties.

Sequences SNHLY (CDR1) and FYNNEI (CDR2) are obtained from the germline V gene. The CDR3 runs 11 amino acids, cysteine and phenylalanine included. Only the protein is on record. Sequenced input: naive CXCR3+ CD8+ T cells from blood. The cell subset or site label, read with the paper, signifies: CD45RO-CCR7+CD27+CD95- naive CD8+ T cells expressing CXCR3 (TNR3+). The chain is encoded by TRBV2 joined to TRBJ1-4. The sequence derives from a human donor in good health. Some clones in this sample may be carry-over from other donors' samples. CDR3 region: CANGGNEKLFF.